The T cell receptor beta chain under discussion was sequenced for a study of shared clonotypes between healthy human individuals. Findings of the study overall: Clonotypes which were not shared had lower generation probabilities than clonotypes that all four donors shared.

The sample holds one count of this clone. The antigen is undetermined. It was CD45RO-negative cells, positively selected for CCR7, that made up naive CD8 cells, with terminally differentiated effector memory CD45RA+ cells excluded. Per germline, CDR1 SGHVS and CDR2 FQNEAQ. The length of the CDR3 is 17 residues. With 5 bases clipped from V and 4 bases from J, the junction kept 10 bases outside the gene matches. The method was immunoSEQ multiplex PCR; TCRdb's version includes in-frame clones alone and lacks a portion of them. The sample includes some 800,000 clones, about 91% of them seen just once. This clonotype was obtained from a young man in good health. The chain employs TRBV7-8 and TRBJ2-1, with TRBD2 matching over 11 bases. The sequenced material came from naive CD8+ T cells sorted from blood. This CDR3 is CASSHELAGVRYNEQFF. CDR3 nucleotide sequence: TGTGCCAGCAGCCACGAACTAGCGGGAGTTAGATACAATGAGCAGTTCTTC.